This TCR beta chain was sequenced during a study of vaccination effects on CD4 cells after COVID-19. Across the study: Participants were given two doses of BNT162b2 or mRNA-1273 vaccine.

Antigen-specific CD4+ T cells were expanded (with viral peptide pools) by the ViraFEST assay ahead of sequencing. With roughly 9 days of culture completed, CD4+ T cells were isolated. According to the study, vaccine recipients showed no prior SARS-CoV-2 infection and negative nucleocapsid antibodies. Comment on this clone: Its target is unknown.

Trimming took off 3 bases at V and 0 bases at J, with 3 bases between the two ends. CDR3 length: 13 residues. Germline lookup yields CDR1 KGHSH and CDR2 LQKENI. The repertoire was sequenced with immunoSEQ multiplex PCR; TCRdb's copy has only in-frame clones and lacks some. The table records more than 40,000 clones, around 77% of them present only once. This specimen was CD4+ T cells from PBMCs cultured with HCoV-NL63 spike peptides, taken before COVID-19 vaccination. V is TRBV18 and J is TRBJ1-5, with D unresolved. The receptor was derived from a human donor who received a COVID-19 vaccine. CDR3 bases: TGTGCCAGCTCACCGGATAGCAATCAGCCCCAGCATTTT. It encodes CASSPDSNQPQHF. Filled out from reference TRBV18 and TRBJ1-5, the complete variable domain reads NAGVMQNPRHLVRRRGQEARLRCSPMKGHSHVYWYRQLPEEGLKFMVYLQKENIIDESGMPKERFSAEFPKEGPSILRIQQVVRGDSAAYFCASSPDSNQPQHFGDGTRLSIL.